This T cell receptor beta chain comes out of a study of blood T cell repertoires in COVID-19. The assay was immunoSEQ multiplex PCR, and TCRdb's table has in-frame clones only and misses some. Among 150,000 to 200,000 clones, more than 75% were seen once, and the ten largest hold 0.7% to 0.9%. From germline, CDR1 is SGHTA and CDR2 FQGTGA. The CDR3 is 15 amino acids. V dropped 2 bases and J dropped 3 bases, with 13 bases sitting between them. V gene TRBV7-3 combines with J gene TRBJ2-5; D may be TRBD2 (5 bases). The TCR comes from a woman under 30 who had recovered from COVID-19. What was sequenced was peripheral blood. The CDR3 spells CASSLAGTAEETQYF. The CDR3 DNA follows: TGTGCCAGCAGCTTAGCGGGCACTGCCGAAGAGACCCAGTACTTC.